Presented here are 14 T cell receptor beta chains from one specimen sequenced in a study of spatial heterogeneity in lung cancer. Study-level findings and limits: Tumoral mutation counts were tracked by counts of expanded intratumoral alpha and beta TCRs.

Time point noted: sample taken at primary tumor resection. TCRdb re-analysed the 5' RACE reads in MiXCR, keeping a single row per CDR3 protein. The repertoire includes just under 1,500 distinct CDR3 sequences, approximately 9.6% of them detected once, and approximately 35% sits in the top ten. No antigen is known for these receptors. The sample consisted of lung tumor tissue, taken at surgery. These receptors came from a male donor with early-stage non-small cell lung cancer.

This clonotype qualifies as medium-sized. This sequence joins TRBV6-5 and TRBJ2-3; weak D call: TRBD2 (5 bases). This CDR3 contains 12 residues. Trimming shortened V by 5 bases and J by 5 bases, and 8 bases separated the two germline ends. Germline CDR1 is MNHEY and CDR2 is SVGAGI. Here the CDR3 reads CASSTGIDTQYF. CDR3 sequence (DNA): TGTGCCAGCAGTACCGGGATAGATACGCAGTATTTT.

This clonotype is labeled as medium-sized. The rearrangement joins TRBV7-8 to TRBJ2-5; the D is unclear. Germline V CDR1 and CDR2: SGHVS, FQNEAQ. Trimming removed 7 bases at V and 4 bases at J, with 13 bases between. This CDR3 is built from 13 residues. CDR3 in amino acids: CASTHYNRETQYF. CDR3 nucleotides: TGTGCCAGCACGCACTACAACAGAGAGACCCAGTACTTC.

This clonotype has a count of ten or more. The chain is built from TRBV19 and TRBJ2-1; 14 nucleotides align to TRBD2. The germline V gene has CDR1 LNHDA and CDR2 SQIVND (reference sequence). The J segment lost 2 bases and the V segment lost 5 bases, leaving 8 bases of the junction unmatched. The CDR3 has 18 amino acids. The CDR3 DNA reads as TGTGCCAGTAGTGTTGACGGGACTAGCGGGAGTCCCTACAATGAGCAGTTCTTC. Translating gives CASSVDGTSGSPYNEQFF.

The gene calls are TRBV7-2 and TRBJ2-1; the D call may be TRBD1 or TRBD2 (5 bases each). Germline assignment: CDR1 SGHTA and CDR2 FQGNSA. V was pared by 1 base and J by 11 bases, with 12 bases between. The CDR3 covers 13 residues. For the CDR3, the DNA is TGTGCCAGCAGCTTAGAGGGTGGGGGTAAGCAGTTCTTC. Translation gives CASSLEGGGKQFF.

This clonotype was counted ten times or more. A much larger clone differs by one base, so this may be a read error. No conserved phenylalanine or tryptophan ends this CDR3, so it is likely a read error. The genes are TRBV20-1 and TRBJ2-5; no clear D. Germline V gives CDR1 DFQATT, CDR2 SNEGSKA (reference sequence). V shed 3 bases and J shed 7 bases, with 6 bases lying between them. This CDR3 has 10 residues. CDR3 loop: CSASASTQYS. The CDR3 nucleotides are TGCAGTGCTAGCGCCTCGACCCAGTACTCC.

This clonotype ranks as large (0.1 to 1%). In nucleotides, the CDR3 is TGTGCCACCAGCAGGCCCCCGCCTGAGACTATGGATGGCTACACCTTC. This codes for CATSRPPPETMDGYTF. The chain has TRBV15 and TRBJ1-2; D gene ambiguous. This CDR3 comprises 16 residues. V lost 3 bases, J lost 6 bases, and 20 bases lay in between. From germline, CDR1 is LNHNV and CDR2 YYDKDF (reference sequence).

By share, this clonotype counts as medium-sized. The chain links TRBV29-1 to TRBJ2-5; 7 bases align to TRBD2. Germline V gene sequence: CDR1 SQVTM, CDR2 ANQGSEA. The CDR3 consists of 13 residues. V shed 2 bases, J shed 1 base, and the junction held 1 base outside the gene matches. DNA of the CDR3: TGCAGCGTTGAACTAGCGGCCCAAGAGACCCAGTACTTC. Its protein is CSVELAAQETQYF. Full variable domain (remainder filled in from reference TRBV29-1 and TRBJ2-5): SAVISQKPSRDICQRGTSLTIQCQVDSQVTMMFWYRQQPGQSLTLIATANQGSEATYESGFVIDKFPISRPNLTFSTLTVSNMSPEDSSIYLCSVELAAQETQYFGPGTRLLVL.

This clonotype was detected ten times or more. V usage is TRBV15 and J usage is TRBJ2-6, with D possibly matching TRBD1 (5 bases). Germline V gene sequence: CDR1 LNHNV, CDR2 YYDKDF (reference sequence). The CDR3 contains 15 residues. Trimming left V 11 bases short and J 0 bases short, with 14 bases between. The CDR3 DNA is TGTGCCTGCACGAAGGACAACTCTGGGGCCAACGTCCTGACTTTC. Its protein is CACTKDNSGANVLTF.

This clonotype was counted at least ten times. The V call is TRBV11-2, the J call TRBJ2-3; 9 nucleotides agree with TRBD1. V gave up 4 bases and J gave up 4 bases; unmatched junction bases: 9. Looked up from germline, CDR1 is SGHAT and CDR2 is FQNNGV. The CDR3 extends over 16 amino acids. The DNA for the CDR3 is TGTGCCAGCAGCTCCCGGGACAGGGCGATTTCAGATACGCAGTATTTT. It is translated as CASSSRDRAISDTQYF.

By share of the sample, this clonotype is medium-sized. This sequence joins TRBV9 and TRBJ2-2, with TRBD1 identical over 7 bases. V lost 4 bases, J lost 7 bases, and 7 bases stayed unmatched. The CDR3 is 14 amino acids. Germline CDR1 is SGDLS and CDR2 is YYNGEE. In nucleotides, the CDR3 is TGTGCCAGCAGCCCGAGAGGACAGGACGGGGAGCTGTTTTTT. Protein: CASSPRGQDGELFF.

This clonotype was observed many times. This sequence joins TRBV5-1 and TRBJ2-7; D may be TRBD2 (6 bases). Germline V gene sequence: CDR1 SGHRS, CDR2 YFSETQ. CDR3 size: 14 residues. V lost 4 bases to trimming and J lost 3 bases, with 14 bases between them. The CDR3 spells CASSPGLRHYEQYF. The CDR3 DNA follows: TGCGCCAGCAGCCCGGGACTCCGCCACTACGAGCAGTACTTC.

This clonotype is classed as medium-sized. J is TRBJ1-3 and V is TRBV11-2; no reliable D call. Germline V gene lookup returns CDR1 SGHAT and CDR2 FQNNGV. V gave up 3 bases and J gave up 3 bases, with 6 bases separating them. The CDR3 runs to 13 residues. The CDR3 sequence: CASSLGIGNTIYF. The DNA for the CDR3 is TGTGCCAGCAGCTTGGGGATTGGAAACACCATATATTTT.

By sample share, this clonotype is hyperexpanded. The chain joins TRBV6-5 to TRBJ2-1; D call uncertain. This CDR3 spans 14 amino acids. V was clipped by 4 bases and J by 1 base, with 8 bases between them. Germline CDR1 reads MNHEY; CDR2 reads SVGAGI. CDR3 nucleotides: TGTGCCAGCAGTTTAAGCCGATCCTACAATGAGCAGTTCTTC. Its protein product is CASSLSRSYNEQFF.

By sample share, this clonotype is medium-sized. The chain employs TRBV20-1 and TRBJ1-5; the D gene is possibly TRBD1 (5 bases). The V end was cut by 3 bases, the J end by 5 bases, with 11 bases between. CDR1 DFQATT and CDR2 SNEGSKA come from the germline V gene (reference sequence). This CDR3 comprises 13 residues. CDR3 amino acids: CSARAGPHQPQHF. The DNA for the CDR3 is TGCAGTGCTAGGGCGGGACCACATCAGCCCCAGCATTTT.